The 17 T cell receptor beta chains below all came from one sample that was sequenced in a study of blood T cell repertoires in COVID-19. The repertoire was sequenced with immunoSEQ multiplex PCR; TCRdb's copy has only in-frame clones and lacks some. The sample gives over 150,000 clones, 75% to 90% of which show up once; about 7% is in the top ten. The sequencing sample was made of peripheral blood. The receptors come from a woman aged 40 to 49 with COVID-19, enrolled during active disease.

As DNA, the CDR3 is TGTGCCAGCAGTCCTCCTCCGACACCTTCACCCCTCCACTTT. Translated, it gives CASSPPPTPSPLHF. The chain couples TRBV28 to TRBJ1-6, with D uncertain. Germline CDR1 and CDR2: MDHEN and SYDVKM. The CDR3 is made up of 14 amino acids. Trimming pared 5 bases from V and 9 bases from J, leaving 14 bases between.

In this sample, this clone turned up a few times. The chain is built from TRBV7-9 and TRBJ1-2; 9 nucleotides agree with TRBD1. The CDR3 is 14 amino acids. Germline V CDR1 and CDR2: SEHNR, FQNEAQ (reference sequence). The J segment lost 8 bases and the V segment lost 7 bases, leaving 11 bases of the junction unmatched. The CDR3 nucleotides are TGTGCCAGCACGCTTACCGACAGGGGGAAAGGCTACACCTTC. Encoded protein: CASTLTDRGKGYTF.

This clone has only a few counts. The rearrangement joins TRBV27 to TRBJ1-6; 8 positions agree with TRBD1. The CDR3 runs 19 residues. Trimming at V came to 7 bases and at J to 7 bases, leaving 21 bases not matched to a gene. The V gene's germline CDR1 is MNHEY and CDR2 SMNVEV (reference sequence). The CDR3 loop reads CASNLGRKGQGARNSPLHF. The CDR3 coding sequence is TGTGCCAGCAACCTCGGAAGGAAGGGCCAGGGGGCCCGGAATTCACCCCTCCACTTT.

The V call is TRBV7-3, the J call TRBJ1-2, with D perhaps TRBD1 (6 bases). The ends were cut back, 3 bases at V and 8 bases at J, with 13 bases in the middle. Germline values: CDR1 SGHTA, CDR2 FQGTGA. CDR3 length: 13 amino acids. Written as DNA, the CDR3 is TGTGCCAGCAGCTTCCAGGGGCGCGAAGGCTACACCTTC. Translating gives CASSFQGREGYTF.

The rearrangement links TRBV6-2 or TRBV6-3 to TRBJ2-3; the match to TRBD2 covers 9 bases. The CDR3 contains 17 residues. The germline V gene encodes CDR1 MNHEY and CDR2 SVGEGT. V lost 0 bases, J lost 2 bases, and 6 bases stayed unmatched. CDR3 amino acids: CASSYSSAGGITDTQYF. The CDR3 DNA sequence: TGTGCCAGCAGTTACTCGTCGGCGGGGGGGATCACAGATACGCAGTATTTT.

The chain has TRBV9 and TRBJ1-1; possibly TRBD1 for D (5 bases). This CDR3 contains 15 residues. Trimming cost V 0 bases and J 5 bases, with 14 bases left between them. Looked up from germline, CDR1 is SGDLS and CDR2 is YYNGEE. The CDR3 DNA reads TGTGCCAGCAGCGTAGACGGGAGGGCAGGGACTGAAGCTTTCTTT. Translated, it gives CASSVDGRAGTEAFF.

This clone was counted once. This rearrangement joins TRBV7-9 to TRBJ1-5; no clear D gene. V shed 1 base and J shed 0 bases, with 4 bases lying between them. This CDR3 comprises 14 residues. Looked up from germline, CDR1 is SEHNR and CDR2 is FQNEAQ (reference sequence). CDR3 DNA: TGTGCCAGCAGCTTAGGGGCTAGCAATCAGCCCCAGCATTTT. Protein product: CASSLGASNQPQHF.

The chain couples TRBV5-4 to TRBJ2-7; perhaps TRBD1 as D (5 bases). The CDR3 runs 16 residues. From germline, CDR1 is SGHNT and CDR2 YYREEE (reference sequence). V was pared by 2 bases and J by 5 bases, with 20 bases between. CDR3 DNA sequence: TGTGCCAGCAGCTTACAACCCCCAGGGATGGAGAACGAGCAGTACTTC. Encoded protein: CASSLQPPGMENEQYF.

This chain joins TRBV6-5 and TRBJ2-7, with 7 bases aligning to TRBD1. Trimming cost V 6 bases and J 0 bases; bases outside gene matches: 5. CDR1 is MNHEY and CDR2 is SVGAGI in the germline V gene. This CDR3 contains 14 residues. Here the CDR3 DNA reads TGTGCCAGCAGACCGGACAGGCTCTCCTACGAGCAGTACTTC. This sequence encodes CASRPDRLSYEQYF.

In this sample, this clone turned up once. V and J are TRBV5-1 and TRBJ2-2; 8 bases align to TRBD1. V gave up 3 bases and J gave up 4 bases; unmatched junction bases: 5. Germline V gene sequence: CDR1 SGHRS, CDR2 YFSETQ. The CDR3 length is 15 residues. For the CDR3, the DNA is TGCGCCAGCAGCTCAAGGACAGGGATCACCGGGGAGCTGTTTTTT. Encoded protein: CASSSRTGITGELFF. The variable domain in full, with the rest retrieved from reference TRBV5-1 and TRBJ2-2, is KAGVTQTPRYLIKTRGQQVTLSCSPISGHRSVSWYQQTPGQGLQFLFEYFSETQRNKGNFPGRFSGRQFSNSRSEMNVSTLELGDSALYLCASSSRTGITGELFFGEGSRLTVL.

This clone was observed once. V is TRBV19 and J is TRBJ2-2; weak D call: TRBD2 (6 bases). CDR1 is LNHDA, CDR2 SQIVND, per germline (reference sequence). Trimming took off 6 bases at V and 0 bases at J, with 11 bases between the two ends. CDR3 length: 15 amino acids. This CDR3 reads CASSRAGTNTGELFF. In nucleotides, the CDR3 is TGTGCCAGTAGCCGCGCGGGGACGAACACCGGGGAGCTGTTTTTT.

This chain uses TRBV10-1 with TRBJ1-1, with a possible D match to TRBD1 (6 bases). This CDR3 contains 14 residues. Germline-derived CDR1 and CDR2 are WNHNN and SYGVQD (reference sequence). V was clipped by 5 bases and J by 0 bases, with 10 bases between them. CDR3 in DNA: TGCGCCAGCAGTCTGGGACATTTGAACACTGAAGCTTTCTTT. Encoded protein: CASSLGHLNTEAFF.

The V call is TRBV5-1, the J call TRBJ2-4, with D tentatively TRBD1 (5 bases). The V end was cut by 3 bases, the J end by 10 bases, with 11 bases between. Germline V lookup: CDR1 SGHRS, CDR2 YFSETQ. The length of the CDR3 is 12 residues. Here the CDR3 DNA reads TGCGCCAGCAGCTCCACAGGAGCAATTCAGTACTTC. This codes for CASSSTGAIQYF.

The chain couples TRBV13 to TRBJ1-4; no reliable D call. V lost 3 bases and J 8 bases, leaving 13 bases between the germline ends. The CDR3 covers 14 residues. The germline gives CDR1 PRHDT, CDR2 FYEKMQ (reference sequence). CDR3 residues: CASSFQGTDEKLFF. DNA of the CDR3: TGTGCCAGCAGCTTTCAAGGAACAGACGAAAAACTGTTTTTT.

The CDR3 bases are TGCAGCGCCCTCATTAGCTCTGGAAACACCATATATTTT. This codes for CSALISSGNTIYF. This chain uses TRBV29-1 with TRBJ1-3, with D hard to call. The CDR3 totals 13 residues. V was pared by 7 bases and J by 0 bases, with 10 bases between. CDR1 is SQVTM and CDR2 is ANQGSEA in the germline V gene.

CDR3 sequence reads: CASSDLNLGREVYQPQHF. The CDR3 nucleotides read TGTGCCAGCAGTGACCTTAACTTGGGCCGAGAAGTGTATCAGCCCCAGCATTTT. The chain has TRBV6-1 and TRBJ1-5; D not certain. This CDR3 is 18 amino acids long. Trimming took off 3 bases at V and 5 bases at J, with 23 bases between the two ends. Germline lookup yields CDR1 MNHNS and CDR2 SASEGT.

This chain uses TRBV2 with TRBJ2-7; 8 bases match TRBD2. The CDR3 runs to 14 residues. Germline loops: CDR1 SNHLY, CDR2 FYNNEI. Trimming cost V 8 bases and J 0 bases; bases outside gene matches: 6. The CDR3 sequence is CASGRSGNSYEQYF. DNA for the CDR3: TGTGCCAGCGGGCGTAGCGGGAACTCCTACGAGCAGTACTTC. Complete variable domain (other parts from reference TRBV2 and TRBJ2-7): EPEVTQTPSHQVTQMGQEVILRCVPISNHLYFYWYRQILGQKVEFLVSFYNNEISEKSEIFDDQFSVERPDGSNFTLKIRSTKLEDSAMYFCASGRSGNSYEQYFGPGTRLTVT.